This TCR beta chain comes out of a study of long-term antiretroviral therapy in people with HIV. Germline V gene lookup returns CDR1 MNHNS and CDR2 SASEGT. The germline V and J ends were trimmed by 6 bases and 2 bases, with 4 bases remaining between them. The CDR3 consists of 12 residues. Sequencing relied on immunoSEQ assay v3.0, run at survey level. Clones were sequenced by immunoSEQ multiplex PCR, and TCRdb holds only the in-frame ones, with some missing. Of 15,000 to 20,000 clones in the sample, 65% to 85% were seen once. Sequencing used unsorted PBMCs, obtained 0.9 years after starting antiretroviral therapy. This TCR was recovered from a man between 18 and 29 years old with HIV. This sequence joins TRBV6-1 and TRBJ2-2; D not resolved. The CDR3 region is CASRTNTGELFF. The CDR3 DNA sequence: TGTGCCAGCAGGACAAACACCGGGGAGCTGTTTTTT.